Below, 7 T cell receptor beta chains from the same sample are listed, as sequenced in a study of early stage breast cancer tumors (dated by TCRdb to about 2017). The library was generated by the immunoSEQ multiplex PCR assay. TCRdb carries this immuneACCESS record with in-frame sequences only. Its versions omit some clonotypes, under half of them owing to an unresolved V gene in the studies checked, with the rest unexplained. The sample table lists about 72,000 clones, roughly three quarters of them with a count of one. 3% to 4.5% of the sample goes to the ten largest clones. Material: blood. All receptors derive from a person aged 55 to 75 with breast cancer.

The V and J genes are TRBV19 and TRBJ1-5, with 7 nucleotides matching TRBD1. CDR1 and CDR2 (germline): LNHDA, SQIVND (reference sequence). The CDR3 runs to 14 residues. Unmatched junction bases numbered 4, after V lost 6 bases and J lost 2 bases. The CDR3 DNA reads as TGTGCCAGTAGCCCGGGACAGCGCAATCAGCCCCAGCATTTT. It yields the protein CASSPGQRNQPQHF.

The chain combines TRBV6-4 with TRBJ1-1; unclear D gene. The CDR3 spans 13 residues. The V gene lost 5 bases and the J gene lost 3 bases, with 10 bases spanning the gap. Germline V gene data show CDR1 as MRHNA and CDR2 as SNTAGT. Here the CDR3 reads CASSFAADTEAFF. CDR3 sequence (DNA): TGTGCCAGCAGTTTTGCGGCAGACACTGAAGCTTTCTTT.

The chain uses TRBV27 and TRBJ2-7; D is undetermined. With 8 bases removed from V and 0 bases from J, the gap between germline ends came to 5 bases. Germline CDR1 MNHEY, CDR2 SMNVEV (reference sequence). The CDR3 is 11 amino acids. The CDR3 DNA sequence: TGTGCCAGCGGCAGCTCCTACGAGCAGTACTTC. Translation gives CASGSSYEQYF.

The CDR3 DNA is TGTGCCAGCAGCGACTCGACTAGCTACGAGCAGTACTTC. Its translation is CASSDSTSYEQYF. J is TRBJ2-7 and V is TRBV9; TRBD2 might be the D (6 bases). V lost 3 bases and J 3 bases, leaving 10 bases between the germline ends. Germline CDR1 and CDR2: SGDLS and YYNGEE. The CDR3 is 13 amino acids.

Written as DNA, the CDR3 is TGCGCCAGCAGCCCGCCTTCGGACTATGGCTACACCTTC. It yields the protein CASSPPSDYGYTF. The chain couples TRBV5-1 to TRBJ1-2; no clear D. Germline V CDR1 and CDR2: SGHRS, YFSETQ. Trimming pared 4 bases from V and 3 bases from J, leaving 10 bases between. The CDR3 is 13 residues long.

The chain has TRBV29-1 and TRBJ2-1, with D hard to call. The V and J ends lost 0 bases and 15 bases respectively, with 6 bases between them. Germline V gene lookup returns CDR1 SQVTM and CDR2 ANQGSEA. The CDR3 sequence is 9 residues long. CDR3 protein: CSVEDVRFF. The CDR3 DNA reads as TGCAGCGTTGAAGATGTCCGGTTCTTC.

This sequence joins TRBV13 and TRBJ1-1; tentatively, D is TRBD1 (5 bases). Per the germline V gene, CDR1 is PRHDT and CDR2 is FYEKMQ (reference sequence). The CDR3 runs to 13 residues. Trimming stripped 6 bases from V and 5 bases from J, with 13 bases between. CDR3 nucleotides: TGTGCCAGCAGATCAGGGCCGGGGACTGAAGCTTTCTTT. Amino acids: CASRSGPGTEAFF.